The 13 T cell receptor beta chains given below trace back to one sample, sequenced in a study of blood T cells in healthy people across ages. A second PCR, run for about 6 to 11 cycles, used a sample-barcoded 5' primer plus a J-beta primer mix. MiXCR, applied by TCRdb to the 5' RACE reads, yields one record per CDR3 protein. The repertoire consists of about 1.4 million distinct CDR3 sequences, with roughly 64% occurring once and the leading ten covering over 5.5%. The sequenced material came from blood. The receptors stem from a man aged 18 to 30 in good health.

This clonotype was found a few times. The chain carries TRBV29-1 and TRBJ2-7, with D possibly being TRBD2 (6 bases). Germline V gene data show CDR1 as SQVTM and CDR2 as ANQGSEA. There are 14 residues in the CDR3. Trimming removed 4 bases at V and 0 bases at J, with 13 bases between. CDR3 nucleotides: TGCAGCGTTGTCCGGGACTTTGACTCCTACGAGCAGTACTTC. This translates into CSVVRDFDSYEQYF.

The V and J genes are TRBV20-1 and TRBJ1-5; D is uncertain. The CDR3 runs to 14 residues. CDR1 and CDR2 (germline): DFQATT, SNEGSKA (reference sequence). Trimming took off 1 base at V and 2 bases at J, with 9 bases between the two ends. The CDR3 protein is CSARAEEGNQPQHF. The CDR3 nucleotides are TGCAGTGCTAGAGCCGAGGAGGGCAATCAGCCCCAGCATTTT.

The rearrangement links TRBV6-5 to TRBJ2-5, with D possibly being TRBD1 or TRBD2 (6 bases each). The CDR3 sequence is 16 residues long. With 4 bases removed from V and 2 bases from J, the gap between germline ends came to 17 bases. The germline V gene encodes CDR1 MNHEY and CDR2 SVGAGI. The CDR3 sequence is CASSSLDGGTQETQYF. The CDR3 region has the DNA TGTGCCAGCAGTTCCCTTGATGGGGGGACACAAGAGACCCAGTACTTC.

V is TRBV25-1 and J is TRBJ1-2, with TRBD1 matching over 8 bases. Germline CDR1 MGHDK, CDR2 SYGVNS. CDR3 length: 12 amino acids. The V segment lost 5 bases and the J segment 8 bases; nucleotides outside the gene matches: 4. This chain's CDR3 is CASSLTGAGYTF. The CDR3 nucleotides are TGTGCCAGCAGTTTGACAGGGGCCGGCTACACCTTC.

The chain carries TRBV6-1 and TRBJ2-1; 11 bases map to TRBD2. V lost 4 bases to trimming and J lost 5 bases; unmatched junction nucleotides: 4. From germline, CDR1 is MNHNS and CDR2 SASEGT. There are 15 residues in the CDR3. CDR3 DNA: TGTGCCAGCAGTGTTACTAGCGGGAGTCACAATGAGCAGTTCTTC. Translating it yields CASSVTSGSHNEQFF.

In this sample, this clonotype turned up a few times. This chain connects TRBV14 to TRBJ2-1; D may match TRBD1 or TRBD2 (5 bases each). V gave up 2 bases and J gave up 3 bases, with 11 bases separating them. CDR3 length equals 15 residues. Germline lookup yields CDR1 SGHDN and CDR2 FVKESK. Here the CDR3 reads CASSQPGRYYNEQFF. The CDR3 bases are TGTGCCAGCAGCCAACCGGGACGCTACTACAATGAGCAGTTCTTC.

The rearrangement links TRBV4-1 to TRBJ1-4; TRBD1 aligns across 8 bases. Losses at the gene ends were 4 bases for V and 7 bases for J; bases not matched to a gene: 5. CDR3 length equals 14 residues. Germline V gene sequence: CDR1 MGHRA, CDR2 YSYEKL. The CDR3 spells CASSLQGAGEKLFF. For the CDR3, the DNA is TGCGCCAGCAGCCTCCAGGGGGCGGGTGAAAAACTGTTTTTT.

The chain couples TRBV20-1 to TRBJ2-7; D is perhaps TRBD1 (7 bases). The J call is uncertain, as TRBJ2-1 better fits the DNA end. The CDR3 has 13 residues. Per the germline V gene, CDR1 is DFQATT and CDR2 is SNEGSKA (reference sequence). The DNA for the CDR3 is TGCAGTGCCCCACCAGGGGGAGGAATAGAGCAGTTCTTC. Protein product: CSAPPGGGIEQFF.

This clonotype was seen more than once but under ten times. DNA of the CDR3: TGTGCCAGCAGAGGAAGGGGGCCGTACTATGGCTACACCTTC. Residues: CASRGRGPYYGYTF. The J gene is TRBJ1-2, the V gene TRBV27; TRBD1 agrees at 7 bases. The CDR3 is 14 amino acids. CDR1 and CDR2 (germline): MNHEY, SMNVEV (reference sequence). The V and J ends lost 6 bases and 3 bases, in that order; junction bases with no gene match: 7.

The CDR3 is CSARVPSGRFDEQYF. CDR3 bases: TGCAGTGCTAGAGTCCCTAGCGGGAGGTTCGACGAGCAGTACTTC. The J gene is TRBJ2-7, the V gene TRBV20-1; 11 nucleotides agree with TRBD2. The CDR3 runs 15 residues. V shed 1 base and J 5 bases; nucleotides not matched to a gene: 7. Per the germline V gene, CDR1 is DFQATT and CDR2 is SNEGSKA (reference sequence).

The chain combines TRBV11-2 with TRBJ2-1, with 7 bases aligning to TRBD1. The CDR3 consists of 16 residues. Germline values: CDR1 SGHAT, CDR2 FQNNGV. The V gene end was trimmed by 1 base and the J gene end by 4 bases; junction bases not matched to a gene: 7. The CDR3 region is CASSLAGDSAYNEQFF. DNA for the CDR3: TGTGCCAGCAGCTTAGCAGGGGACAGTGCTTACAATGAGCAGTTCTTC.

The chain is built from TRBV28 and TRBJ2-5; D may be TRBD2 (5 bases). Per the germline V gene, CDR1 is MDHEN and CDR2 is SYDVKM. The V end was cut by 7 bases, the J end by 4 bases, with 13 bases between. The CDR3 loop spans 13 amino acids. The CDR3 here is CASMEVVSETQYF. The CDR3, as DNA: TGTGCCAGCATGGAGGTTGTCTCAGAGACCCAGTACTTC.

The CDR3 is CASSFTGWSTDTQYF. The CDR3 DNA reads TGTGCCAGCAGCTTCACAGGGTGGAGCACAGATACGCAGTATTTT. This chain connects TRBV7-9 to TRBJ2-3; D might be TRBD1 (6 bases). This CDR3 has 15 residues. The germline V gene encodes CDR1 SEHNR and CDR2 FQNEAQ (reference sequence). V lost 3 bases to trimming and J lost 0 bases, with 10 bases between them.